This T cell receptor (beta chain) was found in a study of T cells of healthy individuals. The CDR3 extends over 11 amino acids. Trimming cost V 3 bases and J 7 bases, with 7 bases left between them. The germline CDR1 and CDR2 sequences are DFQATT and SNEGSKA (reference sequence). MiXCR, run by TCRdb on the 5' RACE reads, gives a single entry per CDR3 protein. The sample has tens of thousands of distinct CDR3 sequences, about 17% seen once. J is TRBJ2-1 and V is TRBV20-1, with D uncertain. This receptor was obtained from a human donor in good health. CDR3 DNA sequence: TGCAGTGCTAGCAACTCGAATGAGCAGTTCTTC. Translating gives CSASNSNEQFF.